The 8 T cell receptor beta chains in this list originate from one sample, sequenced in a study of T cells in tuberculosis. This table comes from immunoSEQ multiplex PCR, and its TCRdb copy is limited to in-frame clones, with some not included. The data contain more than 35,000 clones, over 90% of them singletons. Sequenced material: PBMCs. Receptors were obtained from a donor aged 5 to 30 with latent tuberculosis or without tuberculosis infection.

V usage is TRBV9 and J usage is TRBJ1-1, with TRBD1 identical over 11 bases. CDR1 SGDLS and CDR2 YYNGEE come from the germline V gene. V shed 3 bases and J 0 bases; nucleotides not matched to a gene: 10. The CDR3 is 18 amino acids. CDR3 in DNA: TGTGCCAGCAGCGCTGTCCCGGGACAGGGGGTCATGAACACTGAAGCTTTCTTT. Translated, it gives CASSAVPGQGVMNTEAFF.

This chain joins TRBV5-4 and TRBJ1-2; D gene ambiguous. V gave up 5 bases and J gave up 2 bases, with 13 bases separating them. CDR1 and CDR2 from the germline V gene are SGHNT and YYREEE (reference sequence). The CDR3 loop spans 14 amino acids. This chain's CDR3 is CASRSRGNNYGYTF. The CDR3 nucleotides are TGTGCCAGCAGGTCCCGAGGGAACAACTATGGCTACACCTTC.

The V gene is TRBV5-6, the J gene TRBJ1-2; D is unresolved. The V end was cut by 2 bases, the J end by 3 bases, with 26 bases between. CDR1 is SGHDT and CDR2 is YYEEEE in the germline V gene. The CDR3 totals 19 residues. The CDR3, as DNA: TGTGCCAGCAGCTTTCGACGCGGAGGCCCCCTACTGTTCGACTATGGCTACACCTTC. This gives the protein CASSFRRGGPLLFDYGYTF.

V and J are TRBV9 and TRBJ1-2; 7 positions match TRBD1. The CDR3 is 15 amino acids. V gave up 3 bases and J gave up 2 bases; unmatched junction bases: 7. CDR1 is SGDLS, CDR2 YYNGEE, per germline. The CDR3 here is CASSGGDRTNYGYTF. CDR3 nucleotide sequence: TGTGCCAGCAGCGGCGGGGACAGAACCAACTATGGCTACACCTTC.

This clone was observed once. V gene TRBV5-6 combines with J gene TRBJ2-3; 9 positions agree with TRBD1. This CDR3 contains 16 residues. CDR1 is SGHDT and CDR2 is YYEEEE in the germline V gene. J was trimmed by 3 bases and V by 0 bases; bases with no gene match: 5. CDR3 in amino acids: CASSLGDRVETDTQYF. CDR3 bases: TGTGCCAGCAGCTTGGGGGACAGGGTGGAAACAGATACGCAGTATTTT. Together with reference TRBV5-6 and TRBJ2-3, the CDR3 gives the full variable domain: DAGVTQSPTHLIKTRGQQVTLRCSPKSGHDTVSWYQQALGQGPQFIFQYYEEEERQRGNFPDRFSGHQFPNYSSELNVNALLLGDSALYLCASSLGDRVETDTQYFGPGTRLTVL.

CDR3 protein: CASSLFAGDGNGYTF. The CDR3, as DNA: TGTGCCAGCAGTTTATTTGCGGGGGATGGCAATGGCTACACCTTC. The chain uses TRBV27 and TRBJ1-2; maybe TRBD1 (5 bases). Trimming cost V 1 base and J 6 bases, with 15 bases left between them. This CDR3 comprises 15 residues. CDR1 is MNHEY and CDR2 is SMNVEV in the germline V gene (reference sequence).

The J gene is TRBJ1-3, the V gene TRBV10-2; D gene ambiguous. There are 16 residues in the CDR3. The ends were cut back, 7 bases at V and 0 bases at J, with 16 bases in the middle. Per germline, CDR1 WSHSY and CDR2 SAAADI. The CDR3 nucleotides read TGCGCCAGCAAGAGGGCCACAGAGCTCTCTGGAAACACCATATATTTT. This gives the protein CASKRATELSGNTIYF.

The chain joins TRBV15 to TRBJ1-1; the D gene is possibly TRBD1 (5 bases). Trimming took 4 bases from V and 6 from J, leaving 9 bases between them. This CDR3 contains 12 residues. Per the germline V gene, CDR1 is LNHNV and CDR2 is YYDKDF (reference sequence). CDR3 protein: CATSKGESEAFF. CDR3 bases: TGTGCCACCAGCAAAGGGGAATCTGAAGCTTTCTTT.